This T cell receptor beta chain was captured by sequencing in a study of monozygotic twins with inflammatory bowel disease. For each CDR3 protein, TCRdb gives one entry from its re-call of the 5' RACE reads, without DNA. The sample includes under 350,000 distinct CDR3 sequences. The study's findings and limits: A distinction between different T cell subtypes was not possible. Patients with IBD had less TCRbeta diversity (inverse Simpson) than their healthy co-twins.

Worth noting for this clonotype: Its antigen is not known.

The specimen sequenced was blood. The TCR comes from a human donor with ulcerative colitis or Crohn's disease, or a healthy co-twin of an affected twin (not recorded which).

The CDR3 loop reads CASSLPLAGADEQYF. This rearrangement joins TRBV5-1 to TRBJ2-7; the D gene TCRdb calls, TRBD2, cannot be checked with no DNA. Germline CDR1 reads SGHRS; CDR2 reads YFSETQ. The CDR3 spans 15 residues.